This T cell receptor beta chain comes out of a study of T cell repertoires in aging, cancer and after chemotherapy. The study's findings and limits: Immunological memory after chemotherapy cannot be judged from the repertoire data. In each cancer cohort, median generation probability increased across chemotherapy, suggesting thymic output rebounded. Loss of evenness, beyond lost richness, contributed to age-related TCR diversity decline in cancer patients.

Multiplex touch-down PCR with TRB-A/B primers amplified rearranged V-D-J TRB sequences. TCRdb re-called the multiplex PCR reads with MiXCR, one entry per CDR3 protein. Of several thousand distinct CDR3 sequences listed, around a quarter are singletons. Peripheral blood genomic DNA, not sorted cells or RNA, was the template. By frequency in the sample, this clonotype is medium-sized. The antigen is unknown. Trimming took off 9 bases at V and 0 bases at J, with 11 bases between the two ends. The CDR3 is 14 amino acids. From germline, CDR1 is LNHDA and CDR2 SQIVND (reference sequence). Material: blood. This chain uses TRBV19 with TRBJ1-4; a weak D match, TRBD1 (5 bases). This TCR was sampled from a human donor with a blood cancer. CDR3 loop: CASLDSATNEKLFF. CDR3 DNA sequence: TGTGCCAGCCTTGACAGTGCAACTAATGAAAAACTGTTTTTT.